The source of this T cell receptor beta chain is a study of blood T cells in healthy people across ages. Per individual sample, total RNA of at least 5 micrograms was extracted. This clonotype was observed many times. A second roughly 6 to 11 cycle PCR used barcoded and J-beta primers. A single record per CDR3 protein comes from TCRdb applying MiXCR to the 5' RACE reads. Among approximately 810,000 distinct CDR3 sequences, under 35% were seen once, and the ten largest hold approximately 15%. The J segment lost 4 bases and the V segment lost 4 bases, leaving 7 bases of the junction unmatched. The germline CDR1 and CDR2 sequences are MNHEY and SVGEGT. The CDR3 extends over 16 amino acids.

The sample taken for sequencing was blood. The source is a woman over 75 in good health. The chain is built from TRBV6-2 or TRBV6-3 and TRBJ2-1; 10 nucleotides agree with TRBD1. The CDR3 DNA reads TGTGCCAGCAGTTCACACCGGGACAGGGGTTACAATGAGCAGTTCTTC. Protein sequence: CASSSHRDRGYNEQFF.